This T cell receptor (beta chain) derives from a study of shared clonotypes between healthy human individuals. The table came from immunoSEQ multiplex PCR; TCRdb's copy has only in-frame clones and leaves some out. This repertoire shows 550,000 to 750,000 clones, nearly 97% found once; its top ten account for about 0.11%. Notes on the study in general: Clonotypes that were shared across a handful of donors made up around 5% of naive CD4 clonotypes.

Concerning this clone itself: The antigen remains unidentified. The sample holds other DNA sequences that translate to the same CDR3.

The CDR3 totals 14 residues. In germline, CDR1 is SGHAT, CDR2 FQNNGV. Trimming left V 1 base short and J 3 bases short, with 9 bases between. CD8 cells classed as naive were CD45RO-negative and positively selected for CCR7, excluding terminally differentiated effector memory CD45RA+ cells. Only Caucasian adults living in Nashville, Tennessee served as donors. This TCR was recovered from a woman aged 25 to 45 in good health. Source material: naive CD8+ T cells sorted from blood. The rearrangement joins TRBV11-2 to TRBJ1-1; D is uncertain. CDR3 DNA sequence: TGTGCCAGCAGCTTAGCCGGGAAGGACACTGAAGCTTTCTTT. Translation: CASSLAGKDTEAFF.